Shown below are 27 T cell receptor beta chains from a single sample sequenced in a study of CD8+ T cells in alopecia areata. As the sequencing template, cDNA was produced by extracting RNA and reverse transcribing it. The repertoire was sequenced with immunoSEQ multiplex PCR; TCRdb's copy has only in-frame clones and lacks some. The profile shows about 150,000 clones, about 51% of them singletons. Treatment: oral pan-JAK inhibitor, 5-10 mg twice daily. Source: CD8+ T cells sorted from blood, taken at week 4, from a patient treated with tofacitinib. The source is a human donor with alopecia areata.

V gene TRBV7-8 combines with J gene TRBJ2-1; 8 bases line up with TRBD1. In germline, CDR1 is SGHVS, CDR2 FQNEAQ. Trimming removed 1 base from V and 1 base from J; junction bases left unmatched: 3. The CDR3 consists of 16 residues. The CDR3 here is CASSLGTGFSYNEQFF. The CDR3, as DNA: TGTGCCAGCAGCTTAGGGACAGGGTTTTCCTACAATGAGCAGTTCTTC.

This clone was observed a few times. This sequence joins TRBV25-1 and TRBJ2-5; 8 nucleotides agree with TRBD1. J gave up 5 bases and V 3 bases, and 8 bases lay outside the gene matches. Germline lookup yields CDR1 MGHDK and CDR2 SYGVNS. The CDR3 sequence is 15 residues long. CDR3 protein: CASSDGQGRWETQYF. The CDR3 nucleotides are TGTGCCAGCAGTGACGGACAGGGAAGGTGGGAGACCCAGTACTTC.

This clone was observed a handful of times. The rearrangement joins TRBV6-6 to TRBJ2-7; 10 positions match TRBD1. The CDR3 is made up of 14 amino acids. Per the germline V gene, CDR1 is MNHNY and CDR2 is SVGAGI (reference sequence). The J segment lost 7 bases and the V segment lost 4 bases, leaving 7 bases of the junction unmatched. CDR3 residues: CASSSPGTGVEQYF. The CDR3, as DNA: TGTGCCAGCAGTTCCCCCGGGACAGGGGTTGAGCAGTACTTC.

V and J are TRBV5-1 and TRBJ1-6; the D is unclear. V was shortened by 1 base and J by 8 bases, with 10 bases between the two germline ends. There are 14 residues in the CDR3. CDR1 and CDR2 from the germline V gene are SGHRS and YFSETQ. In DNA, the CDR3 is TGCGCCAGCAGCTTGCGAGGGCCCTATTCACCCCTCCACTTT. This encodes CASSLRGPYSPLHF.

This clone was seen only once. The chain uses TRBV29-1 and TRBJ2-3, with D tentatively TRBD2 (5 bases). The V end lost 6 bases, the J end lost 0 bases, and 13 bases lay between the germline ends. The CDR3 runs to 14 residues. Looked up from germline, CDR1 is SQVTM and CDR2 is ANQGSEA. CDR3 amino acids: CSVRADTSTDTQYF. The CDR3 nucleotides are TGCAGCGTAAGAGCGGATACTAGCACAGATACGCAGTATTTT.

The J gene is TRBJ1-5, the V gene TRBV4-3; D might be TRBD1 (5 bases). Trimming stripped 4 bases from V and 6 bases from J, with 16 bases between. From germline, CDR1 is LGHNA and CDR2 YSLEER. This CDR3 comprises 15 residues. The CDR3: CASSLLTGTGQPQHF. As DNA, the CDR3 is TGCGCCAGCAGCCTTCTAACCGGGACCGGTCAGCCCCAGCATTTT.

Concerning this clone itself: This likely traces to a read error, being one base from a far larger clone. The chain employs TRBV2 and TRBJ2-7; the D is unclear. The V gene lost 6 bases and the J gene lost 0 bases, with 6 bases spanning the gap. The CDR3 sequence is 12 residues long. CDR1 is SNHLY and CDR2 is FYNNEI in the germline V gene. The CDR3 nucleotides read TGTGCCAGCAGCGCTAGCTCCTACGAGCAGTACTTC. Protein sequence: CASSASSYEQYF.

This sequence joins TRBV7-8 and TRBJ1-6, with a weak D call TRBD1 (5 bases). V was shortened by 5 bases and J by 5 bases, with 16 bases between the two germline ends. The CDR3 totals 16 residues. Germline V lookup: CDR1 SGHVS, CDR2 FQNEAQ. The chain's CDR3 is CASSHTWGTDNSPLHF. CDR3 DNA: TGTGCCAGCAGCCACACTTGGGGGACGGATAATTCACCCCTCCACTTT.

The V call is TRBV2, the J call TRBJ2-5, with D perhaps assigned TRBD1 or TRBD2 (6 bases each). Germline V lookup: CDR1 SNHLY, CDR2 FYNNEI. The CDR3 has 16 residues. Deletions cut 0 bases from V and 4 bases from J, with 15 bases between. The CDR3 nucleotides are TGTGCCAGCAGTGAAGCGATAGGGGGGCTAGGAGAGACCCAGTACTTC. It is translated as CASSEAIGGLGETQYF.

This rearrangement joins TRBV5-1 to TRBJ2-5; D is ambiguous. Trimming stripped 5 bases from V and 1 base from J, with 9 bases between. This CDR3 has 13 residues. Germline loops: CDR1 SGHRS, CDR2 YFSETQ. The CDR3, as DNA: TGCGCCAGCAGGGCCACGACCCAAGAGACCCAGTACTTC. Translation gives CASRATTQETQYF.

The chain couples TRBV5-4 to TRBJ2-3; D perhaps matches TRBD2 (5 bases). The CDR3 spans 14 residues. Germline values: CDR1 SGHNT, CDR2 YYREEE (reference sequence). V was clipped by 2 bases and J by 1 base, with 8 bases between them. CDR3 sequence (DNA): TGTGCCAGCAGCTTCGACGGGGGCACAGATACGCAGTATTTT. This sequence encodes CASSFDGGTDTQYF. Supplemented by reference TRBV5-4 and TRBJ2-3, the full variable domain reads ETGVTQSPTHLIKTRGQQVTLRCSSQSGHNTVSWYQQALGQGPQFIFQYYREEENGRGNFPPRFSGLQFPNYSSELNVNALELDDSALYLCASSFDGGTDTQYFGPGTRLTVL.

The chain has TRBV18 and TRBJ1-2, with TRBD1 as a possible D gene (5 bases). The CDR3 is 15 residues long. Trimming took 3 bases from V and 3 from J, leaving 14 bases between them. Germline V CDR1 and CDR2: KGHSH, LQKENI. CDR3 amino acids: CASSPRARDYYGYTF. CDR3 DNA: TGTGCCAGCTCACCGAGGGCGAGGGACTACTATGGCTACACCTTC.

V gene TRBV30 combines with J gene TRBJ1-2; 10 nucleotides match TRBD1. Germline V CDR1 and CDR2: GTSNPN, SVGIG (reference sequence). J gave up 6 bases and V 2 bases, and 3 bases lay outside the gene matches. The CDR3 runs 13 residues. This chain's CDR3 is CAWSIGTGDGYTF. The CDR3 DNA follows: TGTGCCTGGAGTATCGGGACAGGGGATGGCTACACCTTC. The variable domain in full, with the rest retrieved from reference TRBV30 and TRBJ1-2, is SQTIHQWPATLVQPVGSPLSLECTVEGTSNPNLYWYRQAAGRGLQLLFYSVGIGQISSEVPQNLSASRPQDRQFILSSKKLLLSDSGFYLCAWSIGTGDGYTFGSGTRLTVV.

Only a few counts were recorded for this clone. The CDR3, as DNA: TGTGCCAGCAGCACATCGTACAGGGCCTTCAATCAGCCCCAGCATTTT. Its translation is CASSTSYRAFNQPQHF. This sequence joins TRBV7-8 and TRBJ1-5; D might be TRBD1 (6 bases). The CDR3 extends over 16 amino acids. The germline gives CDR1 SGHVS, CDR2 FQNEAQ. Trimming took 5 bases from V and 3 from J, leaving 17 bases between them. Together with reference TRBV7-8 and TRBJ1-5, the CDR3 gives the full variable domain: GAGVSQSPRYKVAKRGQDVALRCDPISGHVSLFWYQQALGQGPEFLTYFQNEAQLDKSGLPSDRFFAERPEGSVSTLKIQRTQQEDSAVYLCASSTSYRAFNQPQHFGDGTRLSIL.

J is TRBJ2-2 and V is TRBV29-1; TRBD1 matches 8 bases. V was clipped by 1 base and J by 5 bases; unmatched bases: 3. The germline gives CDR1 SQVTM, CDR2 ANQGSEA. The CDR3 covers 14 residues. As DNA, the CDR3 is TGCAGCGTTGAAGCCACAGGGGGAACCGGGGAGCTGTTTTTT. It is translated as CSVEATGGTGELFF.

Concerning this clone: A read error may produce the germline difference seen at one junction end. This chain links TRBV10-3 with TRBJ2-3; 8 positions match TRBD2. Germline CDR1 is ENHRY and CDR2 is SYGVKD. The CDR3 contains 17 residues. The CDR3 nucleotides read TGTGCCAGCAGTTACGAAGGCGGGGGGATTAGCACAGATACGCAGTATTTT. Its translation is CASSYEGGGISTDTQYF.

The chain uses TRBV9 and TRBJ1-6, with D hard to call. Trimming shortened V by 0 bases and J by 0 bases, and 10 bases separated the two germline ends. Germline values: CDR1 SGDLS, CDR2 YYNGEE. The CDR3 is 17 residues long. The CDR3 is CASSVASASSYNSPLHF. CDR3 in DNA: TGTGCCAGCAGCGTAGCTTCGGCCAGCTCCTATAATTCACCCCTCCACTTT.

This chain uses TRBV9 with TRBJ2-7, with D tentatively TRBD1 or TRBD2 (5 bases each). Between the trimmed V and J ends, which lost 0 bases and 2 bases, there was a span of 12 bases. Germline CDR1 SGDLS, CDR2 YYNGEE. The CDR3 totals 15 residues. Here the CDR3 DNA reads TGTGCCAGCAGCGTAGGGGGTCAGGGACCCTACGAGCAGTACTTC. Protein: CASSVGGQGPYEQYF.

The CDR3 DNA sequence: TGTGCCAGCAGCTTATTCCCCCCCACAGGCACAAATGAAAAACTGTTTTTT. It yields the protein CASSLFPPTGTNEKLFF. The V and J genes are TRBV7-9 and TRBJ1-4; D possibly corresponds to TRBD1 (5 bases). The CDR3 contains 17 residues. CDR1 and CDR2 from the germline V gene are SEHNR and FQNEAQ (reference sequence). V was trimmed by 2 bases and J by 5 bases, leaving 18 bases between them.

This sequence joins TRBV7-9 and TRBJ1-2; D ambiguous. Trimming cost V 5 bases and J 0 bases, with 10 bases left between them. The CDR3 spans 14 residues. The germline V gene has CDR1 SEHNR and CDR2 FQNEAQ (reference sequence). The CDR3 protein is CASSRSGANYGYTF. CDR3 nucleotides: TGTGCCAGCAGCCGTTCAGGAGCTAACTATGGCTACACCTTC.

This rearrangement joins TRBV6-6 to TRBJ2-7; D perhaps matches TRBD2 (5 bases). Trimming took off 0 bases at V and 1 base at J, with 7 bases between the two ends. CDR3 size: 14 residues. Germline CDR1 reads MNHNY; CDR2 reads SVGAGI (reference sequence). The CDR3 bases are TGTGCCAGCAGTTACTCTTCGGGATCCTACGAGCAGTACTTC. Its protein is CASSYSSGSYEQYF.

The rearrangement joins TRBV30 to TRBJ1-1; 7 bases agree with TRBD1. The CDR3 has 16 amino acids. Germline CDR1 and CDR2: GTSNPN and SVGIG (reference sequence). The V and J ends lost 1 base and 1 base, in that order; junction bases with no gene match: 9. The CDR3 DNA is TGTGCCTGGAGTGGTGTCGGACAGGTTACGAACACTGAAGCTTTCTTT. Its translation: CAWSGVGQVTNTEAFF.

This clone was seen only a few times. The chain links TRBV5-1 to TRBJ2-1; the D gene is possibly TRBD2 (7 bases). Germline V gene data show CDR1 as SGHRS and CDR2 as YFSETQ. The CDR3 is 16 amino acids. The germline V and J ends were trimmed by 1 base and 8 bases, with 19 bases remaining between them. This CDR3 is CASSLLWDTGRDEQFF. The CDR3 DNA follows: TGCGCCAGCAGCTTGTTATGGGACACGGGGAGGGATGAGCAGTTCTTC.

The chain links TRBV30 to TRBJ1-4, with D perhaps TRBD1 (6 bases). The CDR3 length is 15 residues. Germline CDR1 GTSNPN, CDR2 SVGIG (reference sequence). Trimming stripped 0 bases from V and 3 bases from J, with 11 bases between. The CDR3 region has the DNA TGTGCCTGGAGTGTACCGGGGGCAGCTAATGAAAAACTGTTTTTT. It is translated as CAWSVPGAANEKLFF.

V is TRBV13 and J is TRBJ1-1, with 7 bases matching TRBD1. The length of the CDR3 is 13 residues. The germline CDR1 and CDR2 sequences are PRHDT and FYEKMQ (reference sequence). Germline trimming cut 4 bases from V and 5 bases from J; bases unmatched to any gene: 4. CDR3 sequence reads: CASSSRGETEAFF. The CDR3 coding sequence is TGTGCCAGCAGCTCCAGGGGGGAAACTGAAGCTTTCTTT.

The chain has TRBV6-5 and TRBJ2-1; 7 bases fit TRBD2. The V and J ends lost 2 bases and 7 bases, in that order; junction bases with no gene match: 11. CDR1 and CDR2 (germline): MNHEY, SVGAGI. This CDR3 region has 16 residues. CDR3 DNA: TGTGCCAGCAGTTACACAGCGGGGTTCGTATCGAATGAGCAGTTCTTC. Residues: CASSYTAGFVSNEQFF.

This clone was recorded a few times. The V and J genes are TRBV7-9 and TRBJ2-3; possibly TRBD2 for D (5 bases). Per germline, CDR1 SEHNR and CDR2 FQNEAQ (reference sequence). There are 16 residues in the CDR3. Trimming left V 1 base short and J 2 bases short, with 13 bases between. In nucleotides, the CDR3 is TGTGCCAGCAGCTTAGGAATCGGGGAACACACAGATACGCAGTATTTT. Translation gives CASSLGIGEHTDTQYF. Using reference TRBV7-9 and TRBJ2-3 for the parts outside the CDR3, the full variable domain is DTGVSQNPRHKITKRGQNVTFRCDPISEHNRLYWYRQTLGQGPEFLTYFQNEAQLEKSRLLSDRFSAERPKGSFSTLEIQRTEQGDSAMYLCASSLGIGEHTDTQYFGPGTRLTVL.